The next 14 T cell receptor beta chains were all read from a single sample in a study of blood T cell repertoires in COVID-19 (TCRdb year 2020). Preparation of the library involved the immunoSEQ multiplex PCR assay. TCRdb holds this immuneACCESS table with in-frame rearrangements only. Some clones are missing; in checked studies, unresolved V genes explain under half, and the rest has no known cause. The sample data list some 100,000 clones, and about nine tenths of these were observed just once. The ten biggest clones cover around 5.7% of the sample. Material for sequencing was peripheral blood. Receptors originate from a man in his 70s with acute or convalescent COVID-19.

The chain employs TRBV29-1 and TRBJ2-7; possibly TRBD1 for D (5 bases). Trimming shortened V by 2 bases and J by 3 bases, and 11 bases separated the two germline ends. CDR1 and CDR2 (germline): SQVTM, ANQGSEA. CDR3 length: 13 amino acids. The CDR3 region has the DNA TGCAGCGTTGAACTCCAGGGCTACTACGAGCAGTACTTC. Its translation: CSVELQGYYEQYF.

The chain combines TRBV6-5 with TRBJ1-1; D remains unclear. V was cut by 5 bases and J by 4 bases, with 8 bases left in between. The CDR3 consists of 12 residues. Germline CDR1 MNHEY, CDR2 SVGAGI. CDR3 in DNA: TGTGCCAGCAGTAAGGGAGGCACTGAAGCTTTCTTT. Translation: CASSKGGTEAFF.

This sequence joins TRBV30 and TRBJ2-7, with 7 bases identical to TRBD1. This CDR3 has 15 amino acids. The germline V gene has CDR1 GTSNPN and CDR2 SVGIG (reference sequence). V gave up 7 bases and J gave up 6 bases; unmatched junction bases: 18. CDR3 sequence: CAYRGRGEPGGEQYF. In nucleotides, the CDR3 is TGTGCCTACAGGGGTAGAGGCGAGCCGGGCGGCGAGCAGTACTTC. The full variable domain, its missing parts supplied by reference TRBV30 and TRBJ2-7, is SQTIHQWPATLVQPVGSPLSLECTVEGTSNPNLYWYRQAAGRGLQLLFYSVGIGQISSEVPQNLSASRPQDRQFILSSKKLLLSDSGFYLCAYRGRGEPGGEQYFGPGTRLTVT.

The chain recombines TRBV3-1 (or the pseudogene TRBV3-2) with TRBJ1-2; TRBD1 is a possible D gene (6 bases). The CDR3 sequence is 13 residues long. Trimming cost V 4 bases and J 4 bases, with 10 bases left between them. In germline, CDR1 is LGHDT, CDR2 YNNKEL (reference sequence). CDR3 protein: CASSRGQFYGYTF. The CDR3 coding sequence is TGTGCCAGCAGCCGTGGACAGTTCTATGGCTACACCTTC.

In nucleotides, the CDR3 is TGTGCCAGCAGCCCCCAGACAGGGGGCCTTCTTTTTTCACCCCTCCACTTT. This translates into CASSPQTGGLLFSPLHF. The chain uses TRBV11-2 and TRBJ1-6, with 10 nucleotides matching TRBD1. Germline V gives CDR1 SGHAT, CDR2 FQNNGV. This CDR3 has 17 residues. V dropped 5 bases and J dropped 9; count of bases not matched to a gene: 13.

The chain links TRBV10-3 to TRBJ2-7, with 9 bases fitting TRBD2. Germline V gene sequence: CDR1 ENHRY, CDR2 SYGVKD. V shed 4 bases, J shed 4 bases, and the junction held 8 bases outside the gene matches. This CDR3 spans 15 amino acids. The CDR3 here is CAISAGGTSTYEQYF. In nucleotides, the CDR3 is TGTGCCATCAGTGCCGGGGGGACTAGCACTTACGAGCAGTACTTC.

The chain links TRBV11-3 to TRBJ1-5; D call uncertain. This CDR3 comprises 13 residues. The germline V gene encodes CDR1 SGHNT and CDR2 YENEEA. Trimming took 1 base from V and 5 from J, leaving 6 bases between them. CDR3 sequence reads: CASSLGTDQPQHF. The CDR3 DNA reads as TGTGCCAGCAGCTTAGGCACGGATCAGCCCCAGCATTTT.

V usage is TRBV7-9 and J usage is TRBJ2-1; D ambiguous. The CDR3 runs to 12 residues. CDR1 is SEHNR, CDR2 FQNEAQ, per germline (reference sequence). V was cut by 1 base and J by 7 bases, with 5 bases left in between. DNA of the CDR3: TGTGCCAGCAGCTTAGACGGTAATGAGCAGTTCTTC. It is translated as CASSLDGNEQFF.

The rearrangement uses TRBV7-7 and TRBJ2-1, with TRBD2 identical over 12 bases. The CDR3 spans 16 residues. Germline values: CDR1 SSHAT, CDR2 FNYEAQ (reference sequence). Trimming cost V 1 base and J 4 bases; bases outside gene matches: 2. The CDR3 bases are TGTGCCAGCAGCTTAGGGGGACTAGCGGGTTACAATGAGCAGTTCTTC. Translated: CASSLGGLAGYNEQFF.

The chain recombines TRBV4-1 with TRBJ1-2; D gene ambiguous. The V and J ends lost 3 bases and 3 bases respectively, with 23 bases between them. Germline V gives CDR1 MGHRA, CDR2 YSYEKL. The CDR3 loop spans 18 amino acids. This CDR3 reads CASSHSRTGTSRDYGYTF. Here the CDR3 DNA reads TGCGCCAGCAGCCATAGTCGGACTGGAACGTCCCGGGACTATGGCTACACCTTC.

The chain combines TRBV5-6 with TRBJ2-5, with TRBD1 matching over 7 bases. The junction had 5 bases not matched to a gene; V was cut back by 0 bases and J by 3 bases. The CDR3 runs 15 residues. Germline CDR1 reads SGHDT; CDR2 reads YYEEEE. CDR3 in amino acids: CASSLARQGKETQYF. The CDR3 DNA follows: TGTGCCAGCAGCTTGGCCAGACAGGGAAAAGAGACCCAGTACTTC.

This clone was counted once. This chain uses TRBV27 with TRBJ2-1; TRBD2 matches 10 bases. Germline assignment: CDR1 MNHEY and CDR2 SMNVEV (reference sequence). Losses at the gene ends were 5 bases for V and 4 bases for J; bases not matched to a gene: 8. CDR3 length: 16 residues. CDR3 DNA sequence: TGTGCCAGCAGTCCCTCGGTAGCGGGGGGATACAATGAGCAGTTCTTC. Translated, it gives CASSPSVAGGYNEQFF.

The chain recombines TRBV7-2 with TRBJ1-3; 8 bases are a match to TRBD1. The CDR3 is 15 residues long. Trimming at V came to 2 bases and at J to 4 bases, leaving 4 bases not matched to a gene. The V gene's germline CDR1 is SGHTA and CDR2 FQGNSA. The DNA of the CDR3 is TGTGCCAGCAGCTTACAGGGGGCGGTAGGAAACACCATATATTTT. Translation: CASSLQGAVGNTIYF.

The chain uses TRBV27 and TRBJ2-7; perhaps TRBD2 as D (5 bases). This CDR3 is built from 17 residues. The V gene lost 2 bases and the J gene lost 0 bases, with 17 bases spanning the gap. Germline V CDR1 and CDR2: MNHEY, SMNVEV (reference sequence). The CDR3 bases are TGTGCCAGCAGTTTAGAGGGATATCCAACGAGCTCCTACGAGCAGTACTTC. Amino acids: CASSLEGYPTSSYEQYF.